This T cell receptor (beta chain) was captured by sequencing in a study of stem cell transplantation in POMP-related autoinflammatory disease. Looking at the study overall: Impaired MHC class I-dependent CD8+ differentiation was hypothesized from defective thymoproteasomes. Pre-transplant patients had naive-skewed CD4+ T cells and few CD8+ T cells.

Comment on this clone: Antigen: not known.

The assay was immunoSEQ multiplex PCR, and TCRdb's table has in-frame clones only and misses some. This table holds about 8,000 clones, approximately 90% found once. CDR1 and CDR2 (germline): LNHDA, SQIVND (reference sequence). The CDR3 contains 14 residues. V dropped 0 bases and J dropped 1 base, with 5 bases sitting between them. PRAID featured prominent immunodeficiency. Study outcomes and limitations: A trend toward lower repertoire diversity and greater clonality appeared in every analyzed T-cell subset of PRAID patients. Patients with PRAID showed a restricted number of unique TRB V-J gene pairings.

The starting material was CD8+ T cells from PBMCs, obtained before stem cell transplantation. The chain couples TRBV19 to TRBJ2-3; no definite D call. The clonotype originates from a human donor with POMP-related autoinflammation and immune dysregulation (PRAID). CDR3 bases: TGTGCCAGTAGTATAGACGGCGGCACAGATACGCAGTATTTT. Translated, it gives CASSIDGGTDTQYF.